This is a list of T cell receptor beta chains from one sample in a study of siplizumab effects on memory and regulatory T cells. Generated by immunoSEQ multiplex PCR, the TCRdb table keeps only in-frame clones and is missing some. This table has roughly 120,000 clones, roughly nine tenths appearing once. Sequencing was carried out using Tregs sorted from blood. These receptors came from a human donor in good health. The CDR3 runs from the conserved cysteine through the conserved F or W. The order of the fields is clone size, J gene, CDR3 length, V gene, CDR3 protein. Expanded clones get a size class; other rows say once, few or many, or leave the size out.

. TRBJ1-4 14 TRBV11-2 CASSLDRVNEKLFF
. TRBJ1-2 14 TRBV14 CASSQGLTNYGYTF
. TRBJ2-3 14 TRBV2 CASSYRGPTDTQYF
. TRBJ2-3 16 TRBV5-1 CASKVGQGVPTDTQYF
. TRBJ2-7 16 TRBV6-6 CASSRGQGIRPYEQYF
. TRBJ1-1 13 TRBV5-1 CASSSTANTEAFF
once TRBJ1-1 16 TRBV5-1 CASSLGWAAGNTEAFF
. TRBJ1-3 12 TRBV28 CASSLFGNTIYF
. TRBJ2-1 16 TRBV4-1 CASSQDWSGSYNEQFF
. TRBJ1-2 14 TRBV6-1 CASSEAGVGYGYTF
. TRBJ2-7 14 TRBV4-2 CASSQGTGTYEQYF
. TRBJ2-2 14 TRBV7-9 CASSLVIGGGELFF
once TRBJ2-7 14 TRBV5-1 CASSHGTSGYEQYF
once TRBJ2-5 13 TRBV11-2 CASSLQESETQYF
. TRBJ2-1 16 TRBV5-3 CARNLHEGDWYNEQFF
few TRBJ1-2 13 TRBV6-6 CASSYPANYGYTF
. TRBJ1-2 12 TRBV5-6 CASSLAVRGYTF
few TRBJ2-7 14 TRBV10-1 CASSESSGAYEQYF
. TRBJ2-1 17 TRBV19 CASSSRGSGRTYNEQFF
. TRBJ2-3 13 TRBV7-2 CASSLLRENTQYF
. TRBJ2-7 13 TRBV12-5 CASGLGRLDEQYF
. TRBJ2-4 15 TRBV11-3 CASSPTGTSGNIQYF
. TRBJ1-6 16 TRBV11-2 CASSLGMGSTGSPLHF
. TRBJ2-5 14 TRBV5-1 CASSPGTGGETQYF
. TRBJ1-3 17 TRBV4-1 CASSRSTGYDSGNTIYF
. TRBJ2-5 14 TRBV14 CASSQWELGETQYF
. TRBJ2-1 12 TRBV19 CASSITSNEQFF
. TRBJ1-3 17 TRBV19 CASSIDVSRISGNTIYF
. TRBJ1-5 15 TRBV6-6 CASRLGTGSNQPQHF
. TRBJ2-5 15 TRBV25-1 CASRSFGTGQETQYF
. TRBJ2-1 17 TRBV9 CASSATVAGVNYNEQFF
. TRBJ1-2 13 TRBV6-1 CASSVSAGRGYTF
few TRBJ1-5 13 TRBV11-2 CASSLTGDQPQHF
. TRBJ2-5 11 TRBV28 CASSFRETQYF
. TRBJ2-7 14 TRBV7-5 CARSLEACRGEQYF
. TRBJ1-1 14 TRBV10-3 CAISFGTINTEAFF
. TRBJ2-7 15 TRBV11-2 CASSLDPNRGAEQYF
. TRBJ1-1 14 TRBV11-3 CASSNSTSPSEAFF
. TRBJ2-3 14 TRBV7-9 CASSPGGAADTQYF
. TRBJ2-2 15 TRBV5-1 CASTLWGQNTGELFF
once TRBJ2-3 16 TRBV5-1 CASSLGRDLLGDTQYF
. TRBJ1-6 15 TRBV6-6 CASSPPGTNYSPLHF
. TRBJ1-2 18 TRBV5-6 CASSPIRSPGQGAGGYTF
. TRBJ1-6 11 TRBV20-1 CSPGGGSPLHF
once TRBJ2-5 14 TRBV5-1 CASSLIAGRETQYF
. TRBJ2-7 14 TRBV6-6 CASSSTGNVGEQYF
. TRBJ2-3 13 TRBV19 CASKGQGTDTQYF
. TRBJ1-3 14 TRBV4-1 CASSQGFSGNTIYF
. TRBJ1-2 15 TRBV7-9 CASSSTGSSSYGYTF
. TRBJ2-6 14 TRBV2 CASSDRAGANVLTF
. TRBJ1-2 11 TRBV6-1 CASSERGTLNF
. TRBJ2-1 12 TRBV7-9 CASSRISNEQFF
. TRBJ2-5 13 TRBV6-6 CASRLGSQETQYF